The present TCR beta chain was sequenced within a study of radiotherapy plus CTLA-4 blockade in lung cancer. Overall study context: Objective responses arose in 15% to 20% of patients, and approximately 28% experienced disease control.

The V end lost 4 bases, the J end lost 0 bases, and 16 bases lay between the germline ends. Germline V gives CDR1 SNHLY, CDR2 FYNNEI. CDR3 size: 17 residues. Only in-frame clones appear in the TCRdb table, and some are missing; sequencing was by immunoSEQ multiplex PCR. The sample has around 80,000 clones, 83% seen once. The receptor was isolated from a human donor with non-small cell lung cancer who had stable disease on radiotherapy plus ipilimumab. V and J are TRBV2 and TRBJ2-1; D is possibly TRBD2 (6 bases). Sequenced here: peripheral blood, sampled from a patient treated with radiotherapy plus ipilimumab. CDR3 in DNA: TGTGCCAGCAGTGGGGAGGCGTCAAGGAGCTCCTACAATGAGCAGTTCTTC. Its protein product is CASSGEASRSSYNEQFF.